These 11 T cell receptor beta chains were all obtained from the same sample, sequenced in a study of regulatory T cells in long-lasting Graves disease. Building of the TCR beta libraries involved iRepertoire HTBI primers and Arm-PCR of CDR3 regions. TCRdb reprocessed the multiplex PCR reads with MiXCR, giving one entry per CDR3 protein. The top ten hold roughly 7.1% of the sample, which has approximately 500,000 distinct CDR3 sequences, roughly 21% seen once. The time point here: persistent/refractory GD, antithyroid drugs over 5 years with positive TRAb. TCR sequences were obtained from RNA taken from PBMCs. Source: peripheral blood mononuclear cells (PBMCs), taken when the disease was refractory, from a patient treated with antithyroid drugs. All receptors derive from a female donor with Graves disease.

This clonotype has more than one count but fewer than ten. V gene TRBV27 combines with J gene TRBJ1-6; 7 bases are shared with TRBD1. Losses at the gene ends were 5 bases for V and 0 bases for J; bases not matched to a gene: 10. CDR1 MNHEY and CDR2 SMNVEV come from the germline V gene (reference sequence). CDR3 length equals 18 residues. CDR3 coding DNA: TGTGCCAGCAGTAAGACCAGGACAGGAAGCTCCTATAATTCACCCCTCCACTTT. Its translation is CASSKTRTGSSYNSPLHF.

This clonotype occurred many times. V and J are TRBV20-1 and TRBJ1-3; no firm D call. Germline V gene data show CDR1 as DFQATT and CDR2 as SNEGSKA (reference sequence). The CDR3 covers 12 residues. V lost 3 bases, J lost 8 bases, and 11 bases lay in between. CDR3 residues: CSASGGRDTIYF. The CDR3 DNA reads as TGCAGTGCTAGTGGAGGACGGGACACCATATATTTT.

This clonotype has at least ten counts. A junction boundary mismatches the germline segment, possibly from a read error. The gene calls are TRBV7-7 and TRBJ2-5; tentatively, D is TRBD2 (6 bases). CDR1 SSHAT and CDR2 FNYEAQ come from the germline V gene (reference sequence). CDR3 size: 15 residues. The CDR3 spells CASSLEWASAKTQYF. DNA of the CDR3: TGTGCTAGCAGCTTAGAATGGGCTAGCGCCAAGACCCAGTACTTC. The full variable domain, its missing parts supplied by reference TRBV7-7 and TRBJ2-5, is GAGVSQSPRYKVTKRGQDVTLRCDPISSHATLYWYQQALGQGPEFLTYFNYEAQPDKSGLPSDRFSAERPEGSISTLTIQRTEQRDSAMYRCASSLEWASAKTQYFGPGTRLLVL.

This clonotype came up many times. The chain joins TRBV6-5 to TRBJ1-1; no clear D. The CDR3 is 14 residues long. Germline CDR1 MNHEY, CDR2 SVGAGI. The V end was cut by 2 bases, the J end by 1 base, with 8 bases between. CDR3 nucleotides: TGTGCCAGCAGTTACGGTCTAGGGAACACTGAAGCTTTCTTT. It specifies CASSYGLGNTEAFF.

This clonotype was detected ten times or more. The chain has TRBV28 and TRBJ1-5; D is undetermined. Germline V lookup: CDR1 MDHEN, CDR2 SYDVKM. Trimming left V 6 bases short and J 6 bases short, with 15 bases between. The CDR3 runs to 14 residues. CDR3 region: CASSHPRLSQPQHF. CDR3 nucleotide sequence: TGTGCCAGCAGCCACCCCAGGCTGTCTCAGCCCCAGCATTTT.

This clonotype was counted at least ten times. The J gene is TRBJ2-5, the V gene TRBV6-1; D is unclear. Trimming took 3 bases from V and 5 from J, leaving 19 bases between them. Germline V gene data show CDR1 as MNHNS and CDR2 as SASEGT. The CDR3 has 16 residues. CDR3 sequence (DNA): TGTGCCAGCAGTGACCCCGTGTTCGCCCCGAGGGAGACCCAGTACTTC. Its translation is CASSDPVFAPRETQYF.

This clonotype was picked up a small number of times. The V and J genes are TRBV3-1 and TRBJ2-7; a possible D gene is TRBD1 (5 bases). Germline loops: CDR1 LGHDT, CDR2 YNNKEL (reference sequence). Trimming took 0 bases from V and 3 from J, leaving 12 bases between them. The CDR3 has 15 residues. The CDR3 region has the DNA TGTGCCAGCAGCCAAGAGATGGGGCAGAGCTACGAGCAGTACTTC. Protein sequence: CASSQEMGQSYEQYF.

This clonotype appeared many times. This chain links TRBV28 with TRBJ2-7; 12 positions match TRBD2. This CDR3 region has 15 residues. The germline gives CDR1 MDHEN, CDR2 SYDVKM. V was clipped by 4 bases and J by 2 bases; unmatched bases: 3. The CDR3, as DNA: TGTGCCAGCAGTTCTACTAGCGGGGGGCCCTACGAGCAGTACTTC. This sequence encodes CASSSTSGGPYEQYF. Complete variable domain (other parts from reference TRBV28 and TRBJ2-7): DVKVTQSSRYLVKRTGEKVFLECVQDMDHENMFWYRQDPGLGLRLIYFSYDVKMKEKGDIPEGYSVSREKKERFSLILESASTNQTSMYLCASSSTSGGPYEQYFGPGTRLTVT.

This clonotype was observed many times. The V gene is TRBV28, the J gene TRBJ2-5; D may be TRBD2 (6 bases). The CDR3 length is 13 residues. The V end lost 6 bases, the J end lost 4 bases, and 12 bases lay between the germline ends. From germline, CDR1 is MDHEN and CDR2 SYDVKM. The CDR3 DNA reads as TGTGCCAGCAGAGGCAGGGAGGTAGAGACCCAGTACTTC. Protein product: CASRGREVETQYF.

There are a few counts of this clonotype. The chain links TRBV7-9 to TRBJ1-1, with a weak D call TRBD1 (5 bases). The CDR3 runs to 15 residues. The V end was cut by 3 bases, the J end by 4 bases, with 15 bases between. Germline values: CDR1 SEHNR, CDR2 FQNEAQ (reference sequence). This CDR3 is CASSFLGGRRTEAFF. CDR3 coding DNA: TGTGCCAGCAGCTTCCTCGGGGGACGTCGCACTGAAGCTTTCTTT.

This clonotype was observed at least ten times. The chain combines TRBV29-1 with TRBJ2-5; TRBD1 matches at 8 bases. The trim removed 3 bases at V and 3 bases at J, leaving 6 bases unmatched. CDR3 length: 14 residues. Germline V CDR1 and CDR2: SQVTM, ANQGSEA. CDR3 loop: CSVEHRGKEETQYF. For the CDR3, the DNA is TGCAGCGTTGAGCACAGGGGGAAAGAAGAGACCCAGTACTTC.